This T cell receptor (beta chain) was recovered during a study of EBV T-cell therapy then PD-1 blockade in nasopharyngeal carcinoma. The method was immunoSEQ multiplex PCR; TCRdb's version includes in-frame clones alone and lacks a portion of them. The sample holds 20,000 or so clones; approximately 87% are singletons and the top ten take over 25%. CDR1 LNHDA and CDR2 SQIVND come from the germline V gene (reference sequence). This CDR3 spans 17 amino acids. The V end lost 1 base, the J end lost 4 bases, and 19 bases lay between the germline ends. Treatment given: AdE1-LMPpoly-expanded autologous EBV-specific T-cell therapy followed by anti-PD-1 nivolumab. On this clone itself: Its antigen remains unidentified.

The J gene is TRBJ1-1, the V gene TRBV19; unclear D gene. Specimen: CD8+ T cells from blood, collected at roughly day 67 from a patient whose treatment included autologous EBV-specific T cells and nivolumab. The sequence was obtained from a man aged 35-49 years with nasopharyngeal carcinoma. CDR3 amino acids: CASSIVPQAPAGTEAFF. CDR3 bases: TGTGCCAGTAGTATAGTCCCCCAGGCTCCGGCGGGCACTGAAGCTTTCTTT.